These T cell receptor beta chains were read from a single sample in a study of CD4 T cells in relation to SARS-CoV-2 and coronaviruses. Libraries were prepared by immunoSEQ multiplex PCR; TCRdb keeps only in-frame clonotypes and omits some of them. The sample lists about 56,000 clones, 90% to 95% occurring once. Sequenced: naive CD4+ T cells from PBMCs. Receptors originate from an adult with COVID-19. The CDR3 runs from the conserved cysteine through the conserved F or W. A D gene is named only where the DNA matches it firmly. Expanded clones get a size class; other rows say once, few or many, or leave the size out.

>TRBV7-2|TRBJ1-2|NA|NA
TGTGCCAGCAGCTTACAGGTCCCCTATGGCTACACCTTC
CASSLQVPYGYTF
>TRBV7-3|TRBJ2-1|NA|NA
TGTGCCAGCAGCTTAGGACTTTCCAATGAGCAGTTCTTC
CASSLGLSNEQFF
>TRBV4-2|TRBJ2-7|NA|NA
TGTGCCAGCAGCCGCCCAACAGGGGACTACTCCTACGAGCAGTACTTC
CASSRPTGDYSYEQYF
>TRBV19|TRBJ2-1|NA|NA
TGTGCCAGTACCCCCAGCCAGAACTCCTACAATGAGCAGTTCTTC
CASTPSQNSYNEQFF
>TRBV7-3|TRBJ1-1|NA|NA
TGTGCCAGCAGTCAACAGGGTTGGGGCACTGAAGCTTTCTTT
CASSQQGWGTEAFF
>TRBV5-1|TRBJ2-2|NA|TRBD2
TGCGCCAGCAGCCCGACTAGCGGGACCGGGGAGCTGTTTTTT
CASSPTSGTGELFF
>TRBV25-1|TRBJ1-3|NA|TRBD1
TGTGCCAGCAGTGCGAAACAGGGGGCGTATGGAAACACCATATATTTT
CASSAKQGAYGNTIYF
>TRBV5-4|TRBJ2-1|NA|TRBD2
TGTGCCAGCAGGCGGGAGATGAGCTCCTACAATGAGCAGTTCTTC
CASRREMSSYNEQFF
>TRBV5-6|TRBJ2-5|NA|NA
TGTGCCAGCAGCTCGCAAGAGACCCAGTACTTC
CASSSQETQYF
>TRBV5-4|TRBJ1-4|once|NA
TGTGCCAGCAGCTCCGGGACCAATGAAAAACTGTTTTTT
CASSSGTNEKLFF
>TRBV7-9|TRBJ2-4|NA|TRBD2
TGTGCCAGCAGCTTAATAGCGGGGCCTACCCGGAAGGCCAAAAACATTCAGTACTTC
CASSLIAGPTRKAKNIQYF
>TRBV5-1|TRBJ2-3|NA|TRBD2
TGCGCCAGCAGCTTGGGGAGTGGACTAGCGGCAGATACGCAGTATTTT
CASSLGSGLAADTQYF
>TRBV19|TRBJ2-5|NA|NA
TGTGCCAGTAGTAGCCCTAGCAGGGGACGGGAGACCCAGTACTTC
CASSSPSRGRETQYF
>TRBV4-2|TRBJ1-2|once|TRBD1
TGTGCCAGCAGCCAATTAGGGGGGGACAGGGTGGACTATGGCTACACCTTC
CASSQLGGDRVDYGYTF
>TRBV11-2|TRBJ2-7|few|TRBD1
TGTGCCAGCAGCTTGGGGACAGGCCTCTCCTACGAGCAGTACTTC
CASSLGTGLSYEQYF
>TRBV19|TRBJ2-2|NA|NA
TGTGCCAGTAGTGCCCAGGGCGTTCTGGCCGGGGAGCTGTTTTTT
CASSAQGVLAGELFF
>TRBV28|TRBJ2-5|NA|TRBD1
TGTGCCAGCAGAACAGGGGGCGCAGGGGAGACCCAGTACTTC
CASRTGGAGETQYF
>TRBV7-7|TRBJ2-1|NA|TRBD2
TGTGCCAGCAGCTTAGGACTAGCGGACACTAACAATGAGCAGTTCTTC
CASSLGLADTNNEQFF
>TRBV19|TRBJ1-2|NA|NA
TGTGCCAGTAGTATGGGGAGGGGGAAGGGCAACTATGGCTACACCTTC
CASSMGRGKGNYGYTF
>TRBV4-1|TRBJ2-5|NA|NA
TGCGCCAGCAGCCAAGATTTCGAGACCCAGTACTTC
CASSQDFETQYF
>TRBV10-1|TRBJ1-2|few|NA
TGCGCCAGCAGCCGGGACACTACATATGGCTACACCTTC
CASSRDTTYGYTF
>TRBV7-9|TRBJ2-3|few|NA
TGTGCCAGCAGTGCTGGGGCTACGCAGTATTTT
CASSAGATQYF
>TRBV30|TRBJ2-7|once|TRBD1
TGTGCCTGGAGTAGAAACATTGGACAGGGCTACGAGCAGTACTTC
CAWSRNIGQGYEQYF
>TRBV10-1|TRBJ2-1|NA|NA
TGCGCCACCCGCCTCGCCTACAATGAGCAGTTCTTC
CATRLAYNEQFF
>TRBV5-1|TRBJ2-7|NA|NA
TGCGCCAGCAGCCCCAACAGGGAAGCTATCTACGAGCAGTACTTC
CASSPNREAIYEQYF
>TRBV30|TRBJ1-5|NA|NA
TGTGCCTGGAGTCCCAGTCATAGCAATCAGCCCCAGCATTTT
CAWSPSHSNQPQHF
>TRBV5-4|TRBJ1-5|NA|NA
TGTGCCAGCAGCTTGGGACCCCGAGGACAGCCCCAGCATTTT
CASSLGPRGQPQHF
>TRBV14|TRBJ2-1|NA|TRBD2
TGTGCCAGCAGCCTCCGTACTAGCGGAGCCTACAATGAGCAGTTCTTC
CASSLRTSGAYNEQFF
>TRBV11-1|TRBJ1-6|once|NA
TGTGCCAGCAGCCCGAGCGGGGACTCACCCCTCCACTTT
CASSPSGDSPLHF
>TRBV5-3|TRBJ1-4|NA|NA
TGTGCCAGAAGCTTGGAATCCCAGACCCGGTGGCATGAAAAACTGTTTTTT
CARSLESQTRWHEKLFF
>TRBV2|TRBJ2-7|few|TRBD2
TGTGCCAGCATTCGACTAGCGGGATCCTACGAGCAGTACTTC
CASIRLAGSYEQYF
>TRBV4-1|TRBJ2-2|NA|TRBD2
TGCGCCAGCAGCCAAGTAGGGACTAGCGGGAAGAACACCGGGGAGCTGTTTTTT
CASSQVGTSGKNTGELFF
>TRBV9|TRBJ2-3|NA|TRBD2
TGTGCCAGCAGCGTTTCCGGGACTAGGTTGAGTACAGATACGCAGTATTTT
CASSVSGTRLSTDTQYF
>TRBV7-2|TRBJ2-7|NA|TRBD1
TGTGCCAGCAGCTTAGGGGACAGGGGCCCCTACGAGCAGTACTTC
CASSLGDRGPYEQYF
>TRBV5-4|TRBJ2-1|once|TRBD2
TGTGCCAGCAGCTTCCCCGGGGGGACGCGAGACCTCTTC
CASSFPGGTRDLF
>TRBV5-4|TRBJ2-1|few|TRBD2
TGTGCCAGCAGCTTGCTCCCGGGGGGGAATGAGCAGTTCTTC
CASSLLPGGNEQFF
>TRBV6-5|TRBJ2-7|NA|TRBD2
TGTGCCAGCAGTTTATCGGCGGGAGCATTAGGGTACGAGCAGTACTTC
CASSLSAGALGYEQYF
>TRBV2|TRBJ2-6|NA|NA
TGTGCCAGCAGCGAGGGTCGAATCGGGGCCAACGTCCTGACTTTC
CASSEGRIGANVLTF
>TRBV28|TRBJ2-2|NA|NA
TGTGCCAGTCGTGTGCGGCTGAACACCGGGGAGCTGTTTTTT
CASRVRLNTGELFF
>TRBV4-2|TRBJ2-7|NA|NA
TGTGCCAGCAGGAACGTGGAGGGGCCGACCTACGAGCAGTACTTC
CASRNVEGPTYEQYF
>TRBV18|TRBJ2-7|NA|TRBD1
TGTGCCAGCTCACCCGACAGGGGACACTACGAGCAGTACTTC
CASSPDRGHYEQYF
>TRBV6-5|TRBJ1-2|few|NA
TGTGCCAGCAGTTACCCAGGGGGCTACACCTTC
CASSYPGGYTF
>TRBV28|TRBJ2-7|NA|TRBD2
TGTGCCAGCAGTTCCATAGCGGGACCCACGCCCTACGAGCAGTACTTC
CASSSIAGPTPYEQYF
>TRBV19|TRBJ1-5|once|NA
TGTGCCAGTAGTATGTTTCAAGGGTATGGTCAGCCCCAGCATTTT
CASSMFQGYGQPQHF
>TRBV6-5|TRBJ2-2|NA|NA
TGTGCCAGCAGCCTTTGGCCCGGGGAGCTGTTTTTT
CASSLWPGELFF
>TRBV9|TRBJ1-5|NA|NA
TGTGCCAGCAGCGTAGGTCAGGGTTTTGGCAATCAGCCCCAGCATTTT
CASSVGQGFGNQPQHF
>TRBV10-2|TRBJ1-4|NA|TRBD1
TGCGCCAGCGGACAGGGCCGGGAAAAACTGTTTTTT
CASGQGREKLFF
>TRBV5-1|TRBJ2-3|NA|TRBD2
TGCGCCAGCAGGCGACTAGCAGAACGTCTGGATACGCAGTATTTT
CASRRLAERLDTQYF
>TRBV19|TRBJ2-3|NA|TRBD2
TGTGCCAGTAGTGCCCAGGGACTACCTACGCAGTATTTT
CASSAQGLPTQYF
>TRBV4-3|TRBJ1-6|NA|NA
TGCGCCAGCAGCCGAGATAATTCACCCCTCCACTTT
CASSRDNSPLHF
>TRBV29-1|TRBJ2-2|NA|TRBD2
TGCAGCGTCGCGGGGGGGGTTAACACCGGGGAGCTGTTTTTT
CSVAGGVNTGELFF
>TRBV2|TRBJ2-7|NA|TRBD1
TGTGCCAGCCTCTACGACAGGGACTCCTACGAGCAGTACTTC
CASLYDRDSYEQYF
>TRBV6-5|TRBJ2-5|NA|TRBD2
TGTGCCAGTTATAGCGGGAAGGGGCAAGAGACCCAGTACTTC
CASYSGKGQETQYF
>TRBV28|TRBJ2-7|NA|TRBD2
TGTGCCAGCAGTTTACGTCTAGCGGGAGTGAACGAGCAGTACTTC
CASSLRLAGVNEQYF
>TRBV9|TRBJ2-5|NA|NA
TGTGCCAGCAGCGTAGGATCGGGTGGCCAAGAGACCCAGTACTTC
CASSVGSGGQETQYF
>TRBV5-4|TRBJ2-7|few|NA
TGTGCCAGCAGCCCGGACACTGACCTAAGAGGGGAGCAGTACTTC
CASSPDTDLRGEQYF
>TRBV27|TRBJ2-7|few|TRBD1
TGTGCCAGCACTCTGATCGCCCCCGGTTTCCCAGGGGGAAACTACGAGCAGTACTTC
CASTLIAPGFPGGNYEQYF
>TRBV15|TRBJ2-7|NA|NA
TGTGCCACCAGCAGGGGCCCTGACTCCTACGAGCAGTACTTC
CATSRGPDSYEQYF